These 13 T cell receptor beta chains share one sample of origin, sequenced in a study of identical twins. TCRdb re-called the 5' RACE reads with MiXCR, one entry per CDR3 protein. The sample includes 500,000 or so distinct CDR3 sequences, about 20% of them seen just once. This sample also belongs to another study, concerning T cells expressing NK-cell markers.

Input material: CD4+ T cells sorted from blood. These receptors were collected from a woman under 30 in good health.

The CDR3 bases are TGCAGTGCTAGGGGGGGGTCAGACTACAGGGGCTACGAGCAGTACTTC. This encodes CSARGGSDYRGYEQYF. The V gene is TRBV20-1, the J gene TRBJ2-7; D could derive from TRBD1 or TRBD2 (7 bases each). V was cut by 3 bases and J by 3 bases, with 21 bases left in between. The germline gives CDR1 DFQATT, CDR2 SNEGSKA (reference sequence). The CDR3 is 16 amino acids.

The chain has TRBV20-1 and TRBJ1-5; D is uncertain. This CDR3 has 14 amino acids. Germline loops: CDR1 DFQATT, CDR2 SNEGSKA (reference sequence). Trimming cost V 5 bases and J 1 base, with 12 bases left between them. The CDR3 coding sequence is TGCAGTGCTTGGGCCGGAGGGAGCAATCAGCCCCAGCATTTT. This gives the protein CSAWAGGSNQPQHF.

V is TRBV7-3 and J is TRBJ1-1, with TRBD1 as a possible D gene (6 bases). Germline assignment: CDR1 SGHTA and CDR2 FQGTGA. With 2 bases removed from V and 1 base from J, the gap between germline ends came to 11 bases. The CDR3 has 15 amino acids. CDR3 nucleotide sequence: TGTGCCAGCAGCTTATTGGGGGGCGCGAACACTGAAGCTTTCTTT. It specifies CASSLLGGANTEAFF.

A few counts support this clonotype. The V gene is TRBV12-3 or TRBV12-4, the J gene TRBJ1-2; D uncertain. This CDR3 has 14 amino acids. V lost 2 bases and J lost 8, with 15 bases in between. The CDR3 DNA is TGTGCCAGCAGTTTAAGATTATCCTCCGGGGGCTACACCTTC. Its protein product is CASSLRLSSGGYTF.

The V gene is TRBV27, the J gene TRBJ2-5; 7 positions match TRBD2. The CDR3 loop spans 15 amino acids. Germline loops: CDR1 MNHEY, CDR2 SMNVEV (reference sequence). Trimming at V came to 6 bases and at J to 4 bases, leaving 11 bases not matched to a gene. In DNA, the CDR3 is TGTGCCAGCAGCATTCTCGGGGGGAGTCCAGAGACCCAGTACTTC. This encodes CASSILGGSPETQYF.

The CDR3 DNA reads as TGCAGCGTTGAATCAGGTCGCGGTGAGCAGTTCTTC. Encoded protein: CSVESGRGEQFF. The chain employs TRBV29-1 and TRBJ2-1; D is undetermined. Trimming cost V 2 bases and J 9 bases, with 11 bases left between them. There are 12 residues in the CDR3. Germline CDR1 and CDR2: SQVTM and ANQGSEA.

The chain is built from TRBV7-2 and TRBJ2-7, with D maybe TRBD1 (6 bases). The CDR3 runs 15 residues. CDR1 is SGHTA, CDR2 FQGNSA, per germline. V lost 5 bases to trimming and J lost 0 bases, with 14 bases between them. The CDR3 bases are TGTGCCAGCAGCCTCTACCCACAGGGCTCCTACGAGCAGTACTTC. This codes for CASSLYPQGSYEQYF. Drawing the rest from reference TRBV7-2 and TRBJ2-7, the complete variable domain is GAGVSQSPSNKVTEKGKDVELRCDPISGHTALYWYRQSLGQGLEFLIYFQGNSAPDKSGLPSDRFSAERTGGSVSTLTIQRTQQEDSAVYLCASSLYPQGSYEQYFGPGTRLTVT.

This clonotype was recorded many times. The chain is built from TRBV29-1 and TRBJ1-2; D is unclear. Germline lookup yields CDR1 SQVTM and CDR2 ANQGSEA. Trimming stripped 4 bases from V and 1 base from J, with 7 bases between. The CDR3 length is 12 residues. The CDR3 sequence: CSVGDRNYGYTF. For the CDR3, the DNA is TGCAGCGTTGGCGACCGTAACTATGGCTACACCTTC.

The chain carries TRBV20-1 and TRBJ1-1; the D is unclear. The CDR3 covers 10 residues. Germline V gives CDR1 DFQATT, CDR2 SNEGSKA (reference sequence). The V end lost 3 bases, the J end lost 8 bases, and 7 bases lay between the germline ends. CDR3 amino acids: CSASRAEAFF. Here the CDR3 DNA reads TGCAGTGCTAGTAGGGCGGAAGCTTTCTTT.

The chain recombines TRBV7-2 with TRBJ2-5, with D hard to call. This CDR3 is 14 amino acids long. Trimming pared 1 base from V and 1 base from J, leaving 7 bases between. Germline lookup yields CDR1 SGHTA and CDR2 FQGNSA. The DNA for the CDR3 is TGTGCCAGCAGCTTAGGGCAAACCCAAGAGACCCAGTACTTC. The encoded protein is CASSLGQTQETQYF.

This clonotype has a handful of counts. Germline and junction disagree at one end, which may indicate a read error. The rearrangement joins TRBV20-1 to TRBJ2-1; TRBD2 agrees at 7 bases. The CDR3 consists of 16 residues. Germline assignment: CDR1 DFQATT and CDR2 SNEGSKA (reference sequence). The CDR3 DNA reads as TGCAGTGCTGGAGAGTCTAGCGGCGATTCCTACAATGAGCAGTTCTTC. Its translation is CSAGESSGDSYNEQFF.

The rearrangement uses TRBV6-2 or TRBV6-3 and TRBJ2-1; D remains unclear. V was trimmed by 3 bases and J by 9 bases, leaving 9 bases between them. CDR1 is MNHEY, CDR2 SVGEGT, per germline. The CDR3 sequence is 12 residues long. CDR3 region: CASSYHLGEQFF. In nucleotides, the CDR3 is TGTGCCAGCAGTTATCATTTGGGTGAGCAGTTCTTC.

This clonotype has just a few counts. CDR3 nucleotide sequence: TGTGCCAGCAGCTTAGCCTTTGGGGATACGCAGTATTTT. Protein product: CASSLAFGDTQYF. The genes are TRBV7-2 and TRBJ2-3, with D uncertain. Germline CDR1 SGHTA, CDR2 FQGNSA. The V end lost 0 bases, the J end lost 6 bases, and 7 bases lay between the germline ends. The CDR3 contains 13 residues.